This TCR beta chain comes out of a study of blood T cell repertoires in COVID-19. Whole-study context: From the United States, Italy and Spain came samples of acute and convalescent COVID-19. In each case, the material was cDNA or gDNA derived from T cells, B-cell-depleted T cells, or PBMCs.

V lost 5 bases, J lost 2 bases, and 2 bases stayed unmatched. Germline CDR1 reads LNHDA; CDR2 reads SQIVND (reference sequence). The CDR3 spans 15 residues. In the original analysis: Counts of nucleated cells, estimated from reference gene primer amplification, were obtained. Generated by immunoSEQ multiplex PCR, the TCRdb table keeps only in-frame clones and is missing some. The V and J calls and clone size were taken over from that table, and D and trimming were inferred from the DNA. This sample yields over 35,000 clones, of which roughly 85% are seen a single time; around 8.2% belongs to the top ten.

Sequenced material: peripheral blood. The sequence was collected from a man aged 60 to 75 with active COVID-19. The chain employs TRBV19 and TRBJ2-3; 12 bases are shared with TRBD2. The CDR3 DNA sequence: TGTGCCAGTAGTCCTAGCGGGAGGGACACAGATACGCAGTATTTT. This codes for CASSPSGRDTDTQYF.